The 24 T cell receptor beta chains in this list originate from one sample, sequenced in a study of identical twins. Each CDR3 protein gets one entry after TCRdb re-called the 5' RACE reads with MiXCR. This sample has about 890,000 distinct CDR3 sequences, with 9% to 15% found just once. These sequences were also reported in another study, on yellow fever vaccine responses in identical twins.

The sequenced sample consisted of PBMCs. Receptors originate from a young woman in good health.

This chain joins TRBV5-1 and TRBJ2-3, with 7 bases fitting TRBD1. With 4 bases clipped from V and 0 bases from J, the junction kept 5 bases outside the gene matches. The CDR3 runs 15 residues. Germline-derived CDR1 and CDR2 are SGHRS and YFSETQ. The CDR3 DNA reads as TGCGCCAGCAGCACCGGGACAGTGAGCACAGATACGCAGTATTTT. This gives the protein CASSTGTVSTDTQYF.

This clonotype occurred many times. The chain links TRBV11-2 to TRBJ2-3; the D gene could be TRBD1 or TRBD2 (6 bases each). The CDR3 covers 16 residues. In germline, CDR1 is SGHAT, CDR2 FQNNGV. V was trimmed by 5 bases and J by 2 bases, leaving 17 bases between them. The CDR3 coding sequence is TGTGCCAGCAGCCCAGGGGCGGGACGACTCACAGATACGCAGTATTTT. It translates to CASSPGAGRLTDTQYF.

The chain recombines TRBV2 with TRBJ1-1, with D hard to call. V was trimmed by 6 bases and J by 2 bases, leaving 7 bases between them. Germline V gene data show CDR1 as SNHLY and CDR2 as FYNNEI. There are 12 residues in the CDR3. The CDR3, as DNA: TGTGCCAGCAGAGAGGACAACACTGAAGCTTTCTTT. Translation gives CASREDNTEAFF.

The chain recombines TRBV29-1 with TRBJ1-2; D unresolved. Germline V gene data show CDR1 as SQVTM and CDR2 as ANQGSEA. The CDR3 spans 14 residues. The ends were cut back, 2 bases at V and 2 bases at J, with 12 bases in the middle. CDR3 DNA sequence: TGCAGCGTTGAAACCCGGGGTGAAAACTATGGCTACACCTTC. It yields the protein CSVETRGENYGYTF.

The rearrangement joins TRBV3-1 to TRBJ1-5; D not resolved. Germline values: CDR1 LGHDT, CDR2 YNNKEL (reference sequence). The CDR3 totals 15 residues. V lost 2 bases and J lost 0, with 8 bases in between. CDR3 sequence reads: CASSQTRYSNQPQHF. Here the CDR3 DNA reads TGTGCCAGCAGCCAAACCCGATATAGCAATCAGCCCCAGCATTTT.

This clonotype has ten or more counts. V is TRBV20-1 and J is TRBJ2-7, with D perhaps being TRBD1 or TRBD2 (5 bases each). Per germline, CDR1 DFQATT and CDR2 SNEGSKA (reference sequence). Trimming took 6 bases from V and 1 from J, leaving 13 bases between them. CDR3 length: 13 residues. In DNA, the CDR3 is TGCAGTGCCCCTGGGGACGCTTCCTACGAGCAGTACTTC. Protein product: CSAPGDASYEQYF.

This clonotype was counted between two and nine times. The V and J genes are TRBV12-3 or TRBV12-4 and TRBJ1-1; possibly TRBD1 for D (5 bases). The CDR3 length is 15 residues. Trimming pared 5 bases from V and 2 bases from J, leaving 15 bases between. The CDR3 DNA sequence: TGTGCCAGCAGTCCTGGGGGGGACCTAAACACTGAAGCTTTCTTT. This sequence encodes CASSPGGDLNTEAFF.

This clonotype was detected many times. The rearrangement links TRBV3-1 to TRBJ1-5; possible D gene TRBD1, 6 bases. Trimming left V 4 bases short and J 0 bases short, with 10 bases between. Germline-derived CDR1 and CDR2 are LGHDT and YNNKEL (reference sequence). This CDR3 has 15 amino acids. The CDR3 DNA reads as TGTGCCAGCAGCCCGGACAGCTATAGCAATCAGCCCCAGCATTTT. Residues: CASSPDSYSNQPQHF. The full variable domain, its missing parts supplied by reference TRBV3-1 and TRBJ1-5, is DTAVSQTPKYLVTQMGNDKSIKCEQNLGHDTMYWYKQDSKKFLKIMFSYNNKELIINETVPNRFSPKSPDKAHLNLHINSLELGDSAVYFCASSPDSYSNQPQHFGDGTRLSIL.

This clonotype came up a few times. The genes are TRBV24-1 and TRBJ2-3; possible D gene TRBD1, 6 bases. The CDR3 is 13 amino acids. V lost 2 bases to trimming and J lost 10 bases, with 12 bases between them. From germline, CDR1 is KGHDR and CDR2 SFDVKD. The CDR3 loop reads CATSDSTWGPQYF. CDR3 in DNA: TGTGCCACCAGTGATTCTACATGGGGGCCGCAGTATTTT.

The chain couples TRBV2 to TRBJ2-5, with 7 nucleotides matching TRBD1. V lost 4 bases and J lost 2; bases outside the gene matches: 4. The germline V gene has CDR1 SNHLY and CDR2 FYNNEI. This CDR3 spans 14 amino acids. The CDR3 is CASSVEQGQETQYF. CDR3 coding DNA: TGTGCCAGCAGTGTGGAACAGGGGCAAGAGACCCAGTACTTC. The full variable domain, completed using reference TRBV2 and TRBJ2-5, is EPEVTQTPSHQVTQMGQEVILRCVPISNHLYFYWYRQILGQKVEFLVSFYNNEISEKSEIFDDQFSVERPDGSNFTLKIRSTKLEDSAMYFCASSVEQGQETQYFGPGTRLLVL.

The V call is TRBV9, the J call TRBJ2-1; D is possibly TRBD2 (5 bases). Per germline, CDR1 SGDLS and CDR2 YYNGEE. V was cut by 3 bases and J by 7 bases, with 23 bases left in between. The CDR3 is 17 amino acids. This chain's CDR3 is CASSDPSGSGFLNEQFF. As DNA, the CDR3 is TGTGCCAGCAGCGACCCTTCGGGGAGTGGGTTTTTGAATGAGCAGTTCTTC.

In its sample, this clonotype was seen a few times. The chain carries TRBV10-1 and TRBJ1-6; maybe TRBD1 (5 bases). CDR3 length equals 14 residues. The V gene lost 4 bases and the J gene lost 7 bases, with 11 bases spanning the gap. In germline, CDR1 is WNHNN, CDR2 SYGVQD (reference sequence). The chain's CDR3 is CASSVGGLNSPLHF. CDR3 bases: TGCGCCAGCAGTGTCGGGGGGTTGAATTCACCCCTCCACTTT.

This clonotype was recorded a few times. The rearrangement joins TRBV4-1 to TRBJ2-5; 10 nucleotides match TRBD2. This CDR3 contains 15 residues. Germline V gene sequence: CDR1 MGHRA, CDR2 YSYEKL. The junction had 1 base not matched to a gene; V was cut back by 1 base and J by 2 bases. The CDR3 DNA is TGCGCCAGCAGCCAAGCTAGCGGGGGTCAAGAGACCCAGTACTTC. This translates into CASSQASGGQETQYF.

The chain combines TRBV18 with TRBJ2-4, with 13 bases lining up with TRBD2. The CDR3 length is 17 residues. Losses at the gene ends were 3 bases for V and 0 bases for J; bases not matched to a gene: 2. The germline CDR1 and CDR2 sequences are KGHSH and LQKENI. CDR3 protein: CASSPTSGGIAKNIQYF. The CDR3, as DNA: TGTGCCAGCTCACCGACTAGCGGGGGGATAGCCAAAAACATTCAGTACTTC. Drawing the rest from reference TRBV18 and TRBJ2-4, the complete variable domain is NAGVMQNPRHLVRRRGQEARLRCSPMKGHSHVYWYRQLPEEGLKFMVYLQKENIIDESGMPKERFSAEFPKEGPSILRIQQVVRGDSAAYFCASSPTSGGIAKNIQYFGAGTRLSVL.

This chain links TRBV7-2 with TRBJ2-7; maybe TRBD2 (6 bases). CDR3 size: 12 residues. Trimming cost V 8 bases and J 9 bases, with 17 bases left between them. CDR1 is SGHTA and CDR2 is FQGNSA in the germline V gene. The CDR3 region has the DNA TGTGCCAGCCGGGACTGGCTAATTGGGCAGTACTTC. Protein sequence: CASRDWLIGQYF.

On this clonotype: This may come from a read error, since a much larger clone is one base off. The chain is built from TRBV5-1 and TRBJ2-5; no reliable D call. CDR3 length: 14 residues. Germline V gene lookup returns CDR1 SGHRS and CDR2 YFSETQ. With 4 bases removed from V and 1 base from J, the gap between germline ends came to 11 bases. The CDR3 spells CASSTEKPQETQYF. The CDR3 DNA is TGCGCCAGCAGCACGGAGAAGCCCCAAGAGACCCAGTACTTC.

In its sample, this clonotype was seen a few times. The chain employs TRBV3-1 and TRBJ2-7, with 7 nucleotides matching TRBD1. V was pared by 1 base and J by 3 bases, with 6 bases of the junction left unmatched. Germline-derived CDR1 and CDR2 are LGHDT and YNNKEL (reference sequence). The CDR3 runs to 15 residues. The CDR3 DNA sequence: TGTGCCAGCAGCCAAGGGATGGACAGGATCTACGAGCAGTACGTC. Translating gives CASSQGMDRIYEQYV.

The chain joins TRBV2 to TRBJ2-1, with 11 bases identical to TRBD2. CDR1 and CDR2 from the germline V gene are SNHLY and FYNNEI. The CDR3 consists of 15 residues. The trim removed 1 base at V and 6 bases at J, leaving 2 bases unmatched. The CDR3 is CASSEGLAGPNEQFF. CDR3 bases: TGTGCCAGCAGTGAAGGACTAGCGGGACCCAATGAGCAGTTCTTC.

The genes are TRBV24-1 and TRBJ2-2, with TRBD1 matching 7 bases. This CDR3 is built from 14 residues. After removal of 6 bases from V and 0 bases from J, the junction contained 0 bases not matched to a gene. The germline V gene has CDR1 KGHDR and CDR2 SFDVKD. The CDR3 DNA reads as TGTGCCACCAGTCAGGGGGCGAACACCGGGGAGCTGTTTTTT. Its translation: CATSQGANTGELFF.

This clonotype was counted a single time. The chain has TRBV27 and TRBJ2-1; 9 bases agree with TRBD2. After removal of 2 bases from V and 1 base from J, the junction contained 3 bases not matched to a gene. Germline V gene data show CDR1 as MNHEY and CDR2 as SMNVEV (reference sequence). The CDR3 sequence is 16 residues long. The CDR3, as DNA: TGTGCCAGCAGTTTAAATAGCGGGAGATCCTACAATGAGCAGTTCTTC. Its translation: CASSLNSGRSYNEQFF.

This clonotype showed up many times. The chain combines TRBV6-1 with TRBJ2-1; 11 bases are a match to TRBD2. The CDR3 extends over 16 amino acids. Germline loops: CDR1 MNHNS, CDR2 SASEGT. V gave up 10 bases and J gave up 5 bases; unmatched junction bases: 13. Here the CDR3 reads CATIAGGPAGHNEQFF. In nucleotides, the CDR3 is TGTGCCACCATAGCGGGAGGGCCCGCCGGTCACAATGAGCAGTTCTTC.

This clonotype was observed at least ten times. The rearrangement uses TRBV12-3 or TRBV12-4 and TRBJ2-7; the D gene could be TRBD1 or TRBD2 (6 bases each). V was clipped by 4 bases and J by 4 bases, with 20 bases between them. This CDR3 contains 16 residues. The CDR3 DNA reads TGTGCCAGCAGTTCTAGGTTACCGGGGGCTTCGTACGAGCAGTACTTC. Amino acids: CASSSRLPGASYEQYF.

The gene calls are TRBV20-1 and TRBJ2-1, with 16 bases that match TRBD2. This CDR3 is built from 17 residues. Germline V lookup: CDR1 DFQATT, CDR2 SNEGSKA (reference sequence). Trimming removed 6 bases from V and 2 bases from J; junction bases left unmatched: 7. Here the CDR3 DNA reads TGCAGTGCAACCGGGACTAGCGGGGGGGCCGCCTACAATGAGCAGTTCTTC. This encodes CSATGTSGGAAYNEQFF.

The chain has TRBV24-1 and TRBJ1-5; tentatively, D is TRBD1 (5 bases). CDR1 KGHDR and CDR2 SFDVKD come from the germline V gene. Trimming stripped 9 bases from V and 2 bases from J, with 13 bases between. This CDR3 has 14 residues. The CDR3 protein is CATSLGTGNQPQHF. The CDR3 DNA sequence: TGTGCCACCTCTCTGGGGACGGGCAATCAGCCCCAGCATTTT.